This TCR beta chain was captured in a study of T cell responses to AZD1222 COVID-19 vaccine. CDR3 size: 15 residues. CDR1 is MNHEY, CDR2 SVGAGI, per germline. V lost 7 bases and J 0 bases, leaving 15 bases between the germline ends. Some clones are missing from TCRdb's copy, which holds only in-frame ones; the method was immunoSEQ multiplex PCR. Altogether 95,000 to 130,000 clones are present, around 94% being singletons, with the ten largest covering about 3%. As regards this clone: The antigen is undetermined.

General study findings and limits: Regions 160-218 and 743-854 held dominance among vaccine-associated CD4 TCRs, which spanned spike.

This sample comprised peripheral blood, obtained on day 0 of AZD1222 vaccination. This clonotype was sampled from an adult in good health. V usage is TRBV6-5 and J usage is TRBJ1-1, with D possibly matching TRBD1 (6 bases). The CDR3 DNA is TGTGCCAGCATGACAAGGGGGGATTTGAACACTGAAGCTTTCTTT. Translating gives CASMTRGDLNTEAFF.